This T cell receptor (beta chain) was sequenced for a study of blood T cell repertoires in COVID-19. Study-level information: T cells, B-cell-depleted T cells, or PBMCs supplied cDNA or gDNA.

Original data processing: Reference gene primers were amplified, and this amplification served to estimate nucleated cell counts. Only in-frame clones appear in the TCRdb table, and some are missing; sequencing was by immunoSEQ multiplex PCR. For V, J and clone size, that table is used; D and trimming come from the DNA. Here the sample spans 120,000 or so clones, over 65% being singletons. CDR3 length: 13 amino acids. Germline V CDR1 and CDR2: GTSNPN, SVGIG (reference sequence). Trimming removed 2 bases from V and 11 bases from J, with 18 bases in between. The receptor was isolated from a human donor with acute or convalescent COVID-19. The donor label of this sample is uncertain. Material: peripheral blood. The chain carries TRBV30 and TRBJ1-1, with D maybe TRBD1 (5 bases). CDR3 sequence: CAWSYRQSRGAFF. The CDR3 bases are TGTGCCTGGAGTTATCGACAGTCTCGTGGGGCTTTCTTT.